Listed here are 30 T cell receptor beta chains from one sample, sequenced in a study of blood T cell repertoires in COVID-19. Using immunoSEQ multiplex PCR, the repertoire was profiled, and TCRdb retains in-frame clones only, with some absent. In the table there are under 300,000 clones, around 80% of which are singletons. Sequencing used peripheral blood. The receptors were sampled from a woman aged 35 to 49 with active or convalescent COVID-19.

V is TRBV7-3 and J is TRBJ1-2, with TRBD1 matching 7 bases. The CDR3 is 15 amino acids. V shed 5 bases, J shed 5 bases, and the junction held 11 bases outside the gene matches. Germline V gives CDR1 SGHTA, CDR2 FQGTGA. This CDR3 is CASSGSGTDSYGYTF. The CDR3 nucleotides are TGTGCCAGCAGCGGATCCGGGACAGACTCTTATGGCTACACCTTC.

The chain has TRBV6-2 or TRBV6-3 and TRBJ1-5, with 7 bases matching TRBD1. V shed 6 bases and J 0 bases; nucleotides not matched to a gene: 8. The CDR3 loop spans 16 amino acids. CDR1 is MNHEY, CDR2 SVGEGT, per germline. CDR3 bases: TGTGCCAGCAGCCCTGACAGGGTCTATAGCAATCAGCCCCAGCATTTT. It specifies CASSPDRVYSNQPQHF.

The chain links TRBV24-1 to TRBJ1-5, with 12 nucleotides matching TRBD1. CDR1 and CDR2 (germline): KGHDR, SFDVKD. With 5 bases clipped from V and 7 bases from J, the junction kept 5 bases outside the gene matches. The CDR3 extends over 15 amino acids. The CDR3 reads CATSGGTGGGQPQHF. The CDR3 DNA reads TGTGCCACCAGTGGTGGGACAGGGGGCGGACAGCCCCAGCATTTT.

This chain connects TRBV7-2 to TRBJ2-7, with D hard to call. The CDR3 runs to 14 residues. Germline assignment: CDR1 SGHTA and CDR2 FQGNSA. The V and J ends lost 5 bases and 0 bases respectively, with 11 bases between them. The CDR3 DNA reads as TGTGCCAGCAGCCCGAGCCCCAACTCCTACGAGCAGTACGTC. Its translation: CASSPSPNSYEQYV.

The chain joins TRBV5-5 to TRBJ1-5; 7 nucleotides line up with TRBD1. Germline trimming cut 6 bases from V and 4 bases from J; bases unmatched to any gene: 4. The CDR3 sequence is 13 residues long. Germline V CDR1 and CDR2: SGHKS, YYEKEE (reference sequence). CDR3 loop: CASTTGVNQPQHF. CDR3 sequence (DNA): TGTGCCAGCACTACAGGGGTTAATCAGCCCCAGCATTTT.

CDR3 in DNA: TGCGCCAGCAGCGCCTCCGGGAGGGGCACTAATGAAAAACTGTTTTTT. Translated: CASSASGRGTNEKLFF. The chain carries TRBV5-1 and TRBJ1-4; a weak D match, TRBD1 (5 bases). Germline V gene data show CDR1 as SGHRS and CDR2 as YFSETQ. Trimming cost V 4 bases and J 2 bases, with 15 bases left between them. The CDR3 is 16 amino acids.

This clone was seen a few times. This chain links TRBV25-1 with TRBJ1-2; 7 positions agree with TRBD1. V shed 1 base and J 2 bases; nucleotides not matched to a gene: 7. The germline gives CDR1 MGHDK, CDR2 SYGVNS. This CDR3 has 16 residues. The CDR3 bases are TGTGCCAGCAGTGAATTAGGGGACAGTCGGAACTATGGCTACACCTTC. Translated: CASSELGDSRNYGYTF.

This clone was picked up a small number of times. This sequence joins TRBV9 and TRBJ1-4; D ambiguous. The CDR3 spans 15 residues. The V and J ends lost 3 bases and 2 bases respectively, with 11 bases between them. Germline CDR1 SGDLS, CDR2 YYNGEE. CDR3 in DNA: TGTGCCAGCAGCGGGCGCGGTTGGACTAATGAAAAACTGTTTTTT. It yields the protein CASSGRGWTNEKLFF.

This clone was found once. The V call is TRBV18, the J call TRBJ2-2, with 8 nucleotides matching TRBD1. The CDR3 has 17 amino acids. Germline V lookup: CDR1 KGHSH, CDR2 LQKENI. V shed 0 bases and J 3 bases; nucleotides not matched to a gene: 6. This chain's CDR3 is CASSPPRTGIYTGELFF. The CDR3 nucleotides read TGTGCCAGCTCACCACCGAGGACAGGGATTTACACCGGGGAGCTGTTTTTT.

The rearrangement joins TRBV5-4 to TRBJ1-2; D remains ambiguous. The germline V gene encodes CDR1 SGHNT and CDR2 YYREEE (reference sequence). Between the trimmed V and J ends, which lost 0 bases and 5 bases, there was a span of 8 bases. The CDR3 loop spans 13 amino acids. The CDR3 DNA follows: TGTGCCAGCAGCTTGGCCGGGAGTTATGGCTACACCTTC. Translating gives CASSLAGSYGYTF.

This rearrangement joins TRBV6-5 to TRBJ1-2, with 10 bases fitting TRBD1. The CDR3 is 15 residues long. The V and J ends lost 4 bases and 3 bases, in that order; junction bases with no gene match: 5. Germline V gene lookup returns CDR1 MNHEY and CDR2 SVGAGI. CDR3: CASSFSGTGDYGYTF. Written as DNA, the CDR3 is TGTGCCAGCAGTTTTTCCGGGACAGGGGACTATGGCTACACCTTC.

The CDR3 loop is CAISRDLRQPQHF. CDR3 in DNA: TGTGCCATCAGCAGGGATTTGCGGCAGCCCCAGCATTTT. The chain couples TRBV10-3 to TRBJ1-5, with D possibly matching TRBD1 (5 bases). Per germline, CDR1 ENHRY and CDR2 SYGVKD. Trimming pared 6 bases from V and 7 bases from J, leaving 13 bases between. The length of the CDR3 is 13 residues.

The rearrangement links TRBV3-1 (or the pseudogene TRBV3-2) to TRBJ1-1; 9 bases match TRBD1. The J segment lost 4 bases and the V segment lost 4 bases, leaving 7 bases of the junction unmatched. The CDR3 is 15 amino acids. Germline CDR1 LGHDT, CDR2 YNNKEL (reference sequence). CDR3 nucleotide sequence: TGTGCCAGCAGCCCGGGGACAGGGTTGATCACTGAAGCTTTCTTT. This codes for CASSPGTGLITEAFF.

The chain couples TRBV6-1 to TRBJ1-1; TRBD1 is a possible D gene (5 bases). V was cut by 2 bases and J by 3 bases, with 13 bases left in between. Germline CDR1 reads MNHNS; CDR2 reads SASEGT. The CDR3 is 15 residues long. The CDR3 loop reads CASSELPGGYTEAFF. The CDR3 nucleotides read TGTGCCAGCAGTGAACTACCCGGGGGGTACACTGAAGCTTTCTTT.

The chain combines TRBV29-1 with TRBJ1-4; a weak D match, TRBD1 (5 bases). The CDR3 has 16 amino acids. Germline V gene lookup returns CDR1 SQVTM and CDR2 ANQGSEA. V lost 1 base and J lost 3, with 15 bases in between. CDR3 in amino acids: CSVEVHPGLANEKLFF. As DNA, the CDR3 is TGCAGCGTTGAAGTACACCCGGGACTAGCTAATGAAAAACTGTTTTTT.

The CDR3 sequence: CASSLGTTSRDTQYF. CDR3 DNA: TGTGCCAGCAGCCTTGGGACTACGAGCAGGGATACGCAGTATTTT. V is TRBV4-2 and J is TRBJ2-3, with 7 bases aligning to TRBD2. Germline V gene sequence: CDR1 LGHNA, CDR2 YNFKEQ. This CDR3 contains 15 residues. Trimming removed 4 bases from V and 6 bases from J; junction bases left unmatched: 10.

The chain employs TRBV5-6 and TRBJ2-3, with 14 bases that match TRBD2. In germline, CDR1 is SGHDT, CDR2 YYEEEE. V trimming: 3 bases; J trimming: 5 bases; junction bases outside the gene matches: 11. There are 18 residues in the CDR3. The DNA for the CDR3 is TGTGCCAGCAGCTACGACTCCGGGACTAGCGGGGGTGTAGATACGCAGTATTTT. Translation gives CASSYDSGTSGGVDTQYF.

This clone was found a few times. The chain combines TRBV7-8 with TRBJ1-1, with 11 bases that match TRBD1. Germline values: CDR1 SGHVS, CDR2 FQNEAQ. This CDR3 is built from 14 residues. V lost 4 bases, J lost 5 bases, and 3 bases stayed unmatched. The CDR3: CASSWTGGGTEAFF. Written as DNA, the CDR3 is TGTGCCAGCAGCTGGACAGGGGGCGGAACTGAAGCTTTCTTT. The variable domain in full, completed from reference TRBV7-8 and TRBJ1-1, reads GAGVSQSPRYKVAKRGQDVALRCDPISGHVSLFWYQQALGQGPEFLTYFQNEAQLDKSGLPSDRFFAERPEGSVSTLKIQRTQQEDSAVYLCASSWTGGGTEAFFGQGTRLTVV.

The CDR3 DNA reads TGCGCCAGCAGCTCTACAGGTAACGGAAAGGAGACCCAGTACTTC. It yields the protein CASSSTGNGKETQYF. The rearrangement uses TRBV5-1 and TRBJ2-5; D might be TRBD1 (5 bases). The length of the CDR3 is 15 residues. CDR1 and CDR2 (germline): SGHRS, YFSETQ. V dropped 3 bases and J dropped 5 bases, with 17 bases sitting between them.

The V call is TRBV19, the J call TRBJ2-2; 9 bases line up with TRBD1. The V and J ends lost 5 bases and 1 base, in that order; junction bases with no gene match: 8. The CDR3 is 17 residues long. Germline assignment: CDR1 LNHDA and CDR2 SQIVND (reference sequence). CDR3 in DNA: TGTGCCAGTAGTTCACTCCGGGACAGGGAGAACACCGGGGAGCTGTTTTTT. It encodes CASSSLRDRENTGELFF.

CDR3 sequence (DNA): TGTGCCACCAGCAGCATACAGGGCTCTGGGGCCAACGTCCTGACTTTC. Protein sequence: CATSSIQGSGANVLTF. This chain connects TRBV15 to TRBJ2-6, with TRBD1 as a possible D gene (6 bases). Trimming took off 3 bases at V and 0 bases at J, with 9 bases between the two ends. The CDR3 covers 16 residues. Germline V gene data show CDR1 as LNHNV and CDR2 as YYDKDF (reference sequence).

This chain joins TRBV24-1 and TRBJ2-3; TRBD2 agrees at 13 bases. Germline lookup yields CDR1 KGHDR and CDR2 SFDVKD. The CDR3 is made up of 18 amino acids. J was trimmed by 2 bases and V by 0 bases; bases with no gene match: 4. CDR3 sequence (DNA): TGTGCCACCAGTGATTTGAGTGGACTAGCGGGGGCCACAGATACGCAGTATTTT. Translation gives CATSDLSGLAGATDTQYF.

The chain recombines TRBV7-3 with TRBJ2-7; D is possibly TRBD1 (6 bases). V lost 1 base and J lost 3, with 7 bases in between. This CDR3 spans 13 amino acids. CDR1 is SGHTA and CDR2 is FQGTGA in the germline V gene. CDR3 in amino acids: CASSLNRDYEQYF. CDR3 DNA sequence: TGTGCCAGCAGCTTAAACAGGGACTACGAGCAGTACTTC.

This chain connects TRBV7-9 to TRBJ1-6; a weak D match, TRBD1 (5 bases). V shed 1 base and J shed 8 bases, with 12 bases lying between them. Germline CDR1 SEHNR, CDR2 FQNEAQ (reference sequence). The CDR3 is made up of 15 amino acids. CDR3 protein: CASSLDIQGHSPLHF. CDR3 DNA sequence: TGTGCCAGCAGCTTAGATATTCAGGGCCATTCACCCCTCCACTTT.

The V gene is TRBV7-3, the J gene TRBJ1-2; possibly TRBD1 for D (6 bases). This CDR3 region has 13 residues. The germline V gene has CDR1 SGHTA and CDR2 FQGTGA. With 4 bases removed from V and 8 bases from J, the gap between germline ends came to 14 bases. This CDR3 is CASSSKGDVGYTF. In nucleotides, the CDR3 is TGTGCCAGCAGCTCGAAGGGGGATGTGGGCTACACCTTC.

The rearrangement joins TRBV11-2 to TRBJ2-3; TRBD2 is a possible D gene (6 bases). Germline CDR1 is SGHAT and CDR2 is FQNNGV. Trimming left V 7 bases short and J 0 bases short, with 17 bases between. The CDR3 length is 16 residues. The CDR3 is CASTVGLARSTDTQYF. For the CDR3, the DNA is TGTGCCAGCACCGTTGGGCTAGCGAGAAGCACAGATACGCAGTATTTT.

CDR3 amino acids: CASRSRAGANVLTF. The CDR3 nucleotides read TGCGCCAGCAGAAGCAGGGCTGGGGCCAACGTCCTGACTTTC. V usage is TRBV5-1 and J usage is TRBJ2-6; possible D gene TRBD1, 5 bases. CDR3 length: 14 residues. Trimming cost V 5 bases and J 2 bases, with 8 bases left between them. Germline V gives CDR1 SGHRS, CDR2 YFSETQ.

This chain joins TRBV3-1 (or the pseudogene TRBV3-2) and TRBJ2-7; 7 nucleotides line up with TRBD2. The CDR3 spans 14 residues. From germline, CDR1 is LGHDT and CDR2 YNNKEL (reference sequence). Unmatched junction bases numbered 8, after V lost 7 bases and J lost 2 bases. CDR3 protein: CASTGRGSTYEQYF. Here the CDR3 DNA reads TGTGCCAGCACGGGGCGGGGGTCAACCTACGAGCAGTACTTC.

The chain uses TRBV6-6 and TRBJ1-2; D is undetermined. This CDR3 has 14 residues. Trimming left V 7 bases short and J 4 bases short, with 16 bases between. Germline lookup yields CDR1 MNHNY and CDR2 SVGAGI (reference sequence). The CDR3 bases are TGTGCCAGCATGACTCTCACCCTCCCCTATGGCTACACCTTC. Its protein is CASMTLTLPYGYTF.

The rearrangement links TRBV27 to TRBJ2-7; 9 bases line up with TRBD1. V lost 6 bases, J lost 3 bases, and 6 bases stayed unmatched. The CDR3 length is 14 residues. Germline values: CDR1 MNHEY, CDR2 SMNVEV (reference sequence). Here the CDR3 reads CASSKTGGVYEQYF. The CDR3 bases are TGTGCCAGCAGCAAGACAGGGGGGGTCTACGAGCAGTACTTC.